A single sample is the source of the 27 T cell receptor beta chains below, sequenced in a study of T cells in Graves' hyperthyroidism and ophthalmopathy. RNA transcripts gave rise to amplified TCR beta CDR3 regions. HTBI primers were employed in a first-round RT-PCR of the TCR CDR3. Using its own MiXCR run on the multiplex PCR reads, TCRdb lists one record per CDR3 protein. Here the sample spans about 270,000 distinct CDR3 sequences, about 20% being singletons. The source material was blood. These receptors all come from a man younger than 40 with Graves' ophthalmopathy.

This clonotype has more than one count but fewer than ten. The chain joins TRBV11-1 to TRBJ1-2, with D tentatively TRBD1 (6 bases). Trimming pared 1 base from V and 5 bases from J, leaving 14 bases between. CDR3 size: 15 residues. CDR1 is SGHAT and CDR2 is FQDESV in the germline V gene (reference sequence). For the CDR3, the DNA is TGTGCCAGCAGCTTAGGCCCCGGGACACCATATGGCTACACCTTC. Encoded protein: CASSLGPGTPYGYTF. Filled out from reference TRBV11-1 and TRBJ1-2, the complete variable domain reads EAEVAQSPRYKITEKSQAVAFWCDPISGHATLYWYRQILGQGPELLVQFQDESVVDDSQLPKDRFSAERLKGVDSTLKIQPAELGDSAMYLCASSLGPGTPYGYTFGSGTRLTVV.

This clonotype has ten or more counts. The rearrangement joins TRBV2 to TRBJ2-6; no clear D. CDR1 and CDR2 from the germline V gene are SNHLY and FYNNEI. There are 17 residues in the CDR3. The V end lost 1 base, the J end lost 0 bases, and 10 bases lay between the germline ends. The CDR3 DNA reads as TGTGCCAGCAGTGAAGAAGGCAGACTCTCTGGGGCCAACGTCCTGACTTTC. It specifies CASSEEGRLSGANVLTF. The full variable domain, in which reference TRBV2 and TRBJ2-6 provide the parts outside the CDR3, is EPEVTQTPSHQVTQMGQEVILRCVPISNHLYFYWYRQILGQKVEFLVSFYNNEISEKSEIFDDQFSVERPDGSNFTLKIRSTKLEDSAMYFCASSEEGRLSGANVLTFGAGSRLTVL.

The chain joins TRBV12-3 or TRBV12-4 to TRBJ2-7; D may match TRBD1 or TRBD2 (5 bases each). The CDR3 length is 16 residues. V was cut by 2 bases and J by 3 bases, with 17 bases left in between. CDR3 coding DNA: TGTGCCAGCAGTTTATGGGGACCCATCCAAAGCTACGAGCAGTACTTC. Translation gives CASSLWGPIQSYEQYF.

The gene calls are TRBV19 and TRBJ2-1; 12 bases align to TRBD2. V lost 3 bases to trimming and J lost 13 bases; unmatched junction nucleotides: 4. The CDR3 is 13 amino acids. Germline V gives CDR1 LNHDA, CDR2 SQIVND (reference sequence). CDR3 in DNA: TGTGCCAGTAGTATCCCGACTAGCGGGAGTCAGTTCTTC. Residues: CASSIPTSGSQFF.

This clonotype was counted many times. This rearrangement joins TRBV5-1 to TRBJ2-3; TRBD2 agrees at 10 bases. Germline CDR1 reads SGHRS; CDR2 reads YFSETQ. Trimming removed 0 bases from V and 6 bases from J; junction bases left unmatched: 13. This CDR3 has 18 residues. CDR3 amino acids: CASSLAPLAGATSDTQYF. In DNA, the CDR3 is TGCGCCAGCAGCTTGGCCCCGCTAGCGGGAGCGACAAGCGATACGCAGTATTTT.

There are a few counts of this clonotype. This chain joins TRBV7-8 and TRBJ2-3; D gene unclear. The CDR3 runs 16 residues. Trimming stripped 5 bases from V and 2 bases from J, with 17 bases between. The V gene's germline CDR1 is SGHVS and CDR2 FQNEAQ. The CDR3 DNA sequence: TGTGCCAGCAGCCTCCCCCCCTTTACCTACACAGATACGCAGTATTTT. Translation: CASSLPPFTYTDTQYF.

The rearrangement uses TRBV6-1 and TRBJ2-2; the match to TRBD2 covers 13 bases. The CDR3 is 16 residues long. CDR1 is MNHNS and CDR2 is SASEGT in the germline V gene. The trim removed 6 bases at V and 7 bases at J, leaving 8 bases unmatched. The CDR3, as DNA: TGTGCCAGCAGATCCGGACTAGCGGGAGACTACGGGGAGCTGTTTTTT. As protein: CASRSGLAGDYGELFF.

The chain is built from TRBV20-1 and TRBJ2-1; 9 bases are shared with TRBD2. The CDR3 loop spans 15 amino acids. Germline V gene sequence: CDR1 DFQATT, CDR2 SNEGSKA (reference sequence). V was pared by 3 bases and J by 5 bases, with 8 bases of the junction left unmatched. CDR3 amino acids: CSARAWTSDNNEQFF. The DNA for the CDR3 is TGCAGTGCTAGGGCATGGACTAGCGACAACAATGAGCAGTTCTTC.

In this sample, this clonotype turned up a few times. The chain is built from TRBV20-1 and TRBJ2-7; D may correspond to TRBD1 or TRBD2 (5 bases each). Germline CDR1 reads DFQATT; CDR2 reads SNEGSKA (reference sequence). The CDR3 spans 11 residues. V was trimmed by 6 bases and J by 8 bases, leaving 14 bases between them. CDR3 sequence (DNA): TGCAGTGCAATGTATGGGGGTAAGCAGTACTTC. This sequence encodes CSAMYGGKQYF.

This clonotype has ten or more counts. The V call is TRBV7-3, the J call TRBJ2-1, with 12 bases matching TRBD2. CDR1 and CDR2 (germline): SGHTA, FQGTGA. This CDR3 has 19 residues. V lost 2 bases, J lost 0 bases, and 8 bases stayed unmatched. The CDR3 bases are TGTGCCAGCAGCTTAGGCACTAGCGGGAGGCGGAGCTCCTACAATGAGCAGTTCTTC. This encodes CASSLGTSGRRSSYNEQFF. The full variable domain, with the rest looked up from reference TRBV7-3 and TRBJ2-1, is GAGVSQTPSNKVTEKGKYVELRCDPISGHTALYWYRQSLGQGPEFLIYFQGTGAADDSGLPNDRFFAVRPEGSVSTLKIQRTERGDSAVYLCASSLGTSGRRSSYNEQFFGPGTRLTVL.

The J gene is TRBJ1-2, the V gene TRBV20-1; D is undetermined. CDR1 is DFQATT and CDR2 is SNEGSKA in the germline V gene (reference sequence). This CDR3 is built from 11 residues. Trimming took off 7 bases at V and 7 bases at J, with 13 bases between the two ends. The CDR3 spells CSGGTGPGYTF. The CDR3, as DNA: TGCAGTGGGGGAACCGGGCCTGGCTACACCTTC.

The rearrangement uses TRBV6-9 and TRBJ2-1, with D perhaps given as TRBD1 or TRBD2 (5 bases each). The CDR3 is 11 residues long. The germline V gene has CDR1 MNHGY and CDR2 SVAAGI. The V and J ends lost 2 bases and 9 bases respectively, with 5 bases between them. In DNA, the CDR3 is TGTGCCAGCAGTTATGGGACTGAGCAGTTCTTC. The encoded protein is CASSYGTEQFF.

In its sample, this clonotype was seen a few times. The V call is TRBV15, the J call TRBJ1-5; 7 bases fit TRBD1. CDR1 and CDR2 from the germline V gene are LNHNV and YYDKDF (reference sequence). There are 15 residues in the CDR3. J was trimmed by 0 bases and V by 8 bases; bases with no gene match: 7. CDR3 amino acids: CATRAGQISNQPQHF. In nucleotides, the CDR3 is TGTGCCACCCGCGCGGGACAGATTAGCAATCAGCCCCAGCATTTT.

A single count supports this clonotype. The chain combines TRBV9 with TRBJ1-5; 7 bases are a match to TRBD1. Germline CDR1 and CDR2: SGDLS and YYNGEE. Trimming removed 0 bases from V and 2 bases from J; junction bases left unmatched: 2. This CDR3 is built from 15 residues. CDR3 loop: CASSVGQGGNQPQHF. DNA of the CDR3: TGTGCCAGCAGCGTAGGACAGGGTGGCAATCAGCCCCAGCATTTT.

The chain uses TRBV5-1 and TRBJ1-4; 8 bases line up with TRBD1. Germline V gene lookup returns CDR1 SGHRS and CDR2 YFSETQ. V shed 3 bases and J 5 bases; nucleotides not matched to a gene: 3. The CDR3 sequence is 14 residues long. Written as DNA, the CDR3 is TGCGCCAGCAGCTCCGGGACAGGAAATGAAAAACTGTTTTTT. It is translated as CASSSGTGNEKLFF.

This CDR3 is CATSDPLDRGVSNEQFF. The CDR3 coding sequence is TGTGCCACCAGTGATCCCCTCGACAGGGGCGTCAGCAATGAGCAGTTCTTC. V usage is TRBV24-1 and J usage is TRBJ2-1, with 8 positions matching TRBD1. CDR1 and CDR2 (germline): KGHDR, SFDVKD. The CDR3 is 17 amino acids. V was pared by 3 bases and J by 6 bases, with 12 bases of the junction left unmatched.

The chain combines TRBV7-3 with TRBJ2-2; TRBD1 is a possible D gene (6 bases). The CDR3 has 15 residues. Germline V gene sequence: CDR1 SGHTA, CDR2 FQGTGA. Between the trimmed V and J ends, which lost 2 bases and 4 bases, there was a span of 11 bases. This chain's CDR3 is CASSLYRDRTGELFF. The CDR3, as DNA: TGTGCCAGCAGCTTATACAGGGATCGCACCGGGGAGCTGTTTTTT.

On this clonotype itself: A much larger clone lies a single base off, so this may be a read error. This chain joins TRBV5-1 and TRBJ2-1; D call uncertain. This CDR3 comprises 14 residues. The V gene's germline CDR1 is SGHRS and CDR2 YFSETQ. CDR3 residues: CASSLVYGNNEQLF. CDR3 DNA: TGCGCCAGCAGCTTGGTATATGGCAACAATGAGCAGCTCTTC.

The chain links TRBV5-1 to TRBJ1-6, with 9 bases identical to TRBD1. The CDR3 is 17 residues long. Trimming took 4 bases from V and 6 from J; bases not matched to a gene: 11. Germline CDR1 reads SGHRS; CDR2 reads YFSETQ. This chain's CDR3 is CASSKRDRVSGNSPLHF. CDR3 in DNA: TGCGCCAGCAGCAAGAGGGACAGGGTATCGGGTAATTCACCCCTCCACTTT. Variable domain in full (rest from reference TRBV5-1 and TRBJ1-6): KAGVTQTPRYLIKTRGQQVTLSCSPISGHRSVSWYQQTPGQGLQFLFEYFSETQRNKGNFPGRFSGRQFSNSRSEMNVSTLELGDSALYLCASSKRDRVSGNSPLHFGNGTRLTVT.

V gene TRBV28 combines with J gene TRBJ1-1, with D tentatively TRBD1 (6 bases). CDR3 size: 14 residues. V was shortened by 10 bases and J by 3 bases, with 18 bases between the two germline ends. CDR1 and CDR2 (germline): MDHEN, SYDVKM. The CDR3 spells CAIPSGGADTEAFF. CDR3 nucleotide sequence: TGTGCCATCCCCTCCGGGGGGGCGGACACTGAAGCTTTCTTT.

This clonotype was seen only a few times. The chain links TRBV20-1 to TRBJ2-1; 8 bases agree with TRBD2. The J segment lost 2 bases and the V segment lost 5 bases, leaving 8 bases of the junction unmatched. Looked up from germline, CDR1 is DFQATT and CDR2 is SNEGSKA (reference sequence). This CDR3 has 15 amino acids. CDR3 amino acids: CSAPGQRGTYNEQFF. For the CDR3, the DNA is TGCAGTGCTCCCGGACAGCGGGGGACCTACAATGAGCAGTTCTTC.

This clonotype was counted ten times or more. The CDR3 loop reads CASSASSRDEQYF. The CDR3, as DNA: TGTGCCAGCAGTGCTTCGTCCCGGGACGAGCAGTACTTC. This chain connects TRBV28 to TRBJ2-7; D is unclear. CDR3 length equals 13 residues. Trimming cost V 5 bases and J 5 bases, with 13 bases left between them. Germline CDR1 and CDR2: MDHEN and SYDVKM.

The rearrangement links TRBV20-1 to TRBJ2-2; a weak D match, TRBD1 (5 bases). The ends were cut back, 2 bases at V and 6 bases at J, with 10 bases in the middle. The CDR3 extends over 13 amino acids. Germline V lookup: CDR1 DFQATT, CDR2 SNEGSKA (reference sequence). CDR3 DNA: TGCAGTGCTAGACAGGGCAAGTCCGGGGAGCTGTTTTTT. Protein product: CSARQGKSGELFF.

The rearrangement joins TRBV12-5 to TRBJ2-2; D tentatively fits TRBD1 or TRBD2 (5 bases each). The germline V gene encodes CDR1 LGHNT and CDR2 FRNRAP. Trimming cost V 7 bases and J 6 bases, with 21 bases left between them. This CDR3 has 16 residues. In nucleotides, the CDR3 is TGTGCTAGTGCCATTTCGGGGCAACTTAGCGCCGGGGAGCTGTTTTTT. As protein: CASAISGQLSAGELFF.

At least ten counts were recorded for this clonotype. The rearrangement joins TRBV11-2 to TRBJ1-4; TRBD1 is a possible D gene (5 bases). The V end lost 3 bases, the J end lost 4 bases, and 12 bases lay between the germline ends. This CDR3 spans 15 amino acids. Germline assignment: CDR1 SGHAT and CDR2 FQNNGV. The CDR3 spells CASSLIGTFNEKLFF. The CDR3 DNA is TGTGCCAGCAGCTTGATCGGGACCTTTAATGAAAAACTGTTTTTT.

This clonotype was seen only a few times. The chain couples TRBV15 to TRBJ2-7; TRBD2 might be the D (5 bases). Deletions cut 2 bases from V and 6 bases from J, with 14 bases between. CDR3 length equals 14 residues. The germline V gene encodes CDR1 LNHNV and CDR2 YYDKDF (reference sequence). DNA for the CDR3: TGTGCCACCAGCAGAAATCGCAACGAGGGCGAGCAGTACTTC. It yields the protein CATSRNRNEGEQYF.

This clonotype was observed a few times. The rearrangement uses TRBV6-5 and TRBJ2-5; weak D call: TRBD2 (5 bases). The CDR3 has 17 amino acids. From germline, CDR1 is MNHEY and CDR2 SVGAGI. Deletions cut 0 bases from V and 5 bases from J, with 19 bases between. CDR3 DNA: TGTGCCAGCAGTTACTCGAACCTTGGGGAGCGAGGTGAGACCCAGTACTTC. Its protein product is CASSYSNLGERGETQYF.